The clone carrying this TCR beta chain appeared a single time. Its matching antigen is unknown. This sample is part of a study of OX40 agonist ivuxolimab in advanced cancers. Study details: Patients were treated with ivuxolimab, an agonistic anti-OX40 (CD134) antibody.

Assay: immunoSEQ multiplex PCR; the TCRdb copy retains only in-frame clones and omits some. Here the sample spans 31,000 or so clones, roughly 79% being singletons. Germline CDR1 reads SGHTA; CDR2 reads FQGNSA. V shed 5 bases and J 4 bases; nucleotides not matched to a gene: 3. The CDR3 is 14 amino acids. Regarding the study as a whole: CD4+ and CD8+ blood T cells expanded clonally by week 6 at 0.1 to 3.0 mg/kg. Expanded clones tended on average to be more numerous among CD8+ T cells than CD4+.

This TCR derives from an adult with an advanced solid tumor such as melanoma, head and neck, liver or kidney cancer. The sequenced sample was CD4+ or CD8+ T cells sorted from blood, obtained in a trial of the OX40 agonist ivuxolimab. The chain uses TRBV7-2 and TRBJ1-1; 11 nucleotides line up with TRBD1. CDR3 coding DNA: TGTGCCAGCAGCCGGGACAGGGGGAGCACTGAAGCTTTCTTT. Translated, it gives CASSRDRGSTEAFF.